The 5 T cell receptor beta chains in this list originate from one sample, sequenced in a study of blood T cell repertoires in COVID-19. TCRdb's copy holds only in-frame clones and misses some; the assay was immunoSEQ multiplex PCR. In the table there are roughly 62,000 clones, 79% of which are singletons. The sample was peripheral blood. Receptor source: an elderly woman with active or convalescent COVID-19.

The chain carries TRBV6-1 and TRBJ2-2; D not resolved. Trimming took 1 base from V and 7 from J, leaving 10 bases between them. Germline V gene data show CDR1 as MNHNS and CDR2 as SASEGT. CDR3 length: 14 amino acids. CDR3 in DNA: TGTGCCAGCAGTGAAGGATCGAGGATCGGGGAGCTGTTTTTT. Its protein is CASSEGSRIGELFF.

The chain uses TRBV5-4 and TRBJ1-4, with D perhaps TRBD1 (5 bases). Germline V CDR1 and CDR2: SGHNT, YYREEE (reference sequence). V lost 10 bases and J lost 5, with 12 bases in between. This CDR3 has 12 amino acids. The CDR3 sequence is CAWGLRNEKLFF. The DNA for the CDR3 is TGTGCCTGGGGACTACGCAATGAAAAACTGTTTTTT.

In this sample, this clone turned up a few times. The V call is TRBV12-3 or TRBV12-4, the J call TRBJ2-5; D remains ambiguous. The germline V and J ends were trimmed by 6 bases and 5 bases, with 10 bases remaining between them. The CDR3 contains 12 residues. CDR3 protein: CASSLSVETQYF. CDR3 bases: TGTGCCAGCAGCCTCTCCGTGGAGACCCAGTACTTC.

This clone is a singleton in its sample. The chain joins TRBV5-1 to TRBJ1-1; D gene ambiguous. The CDR3 length is 13 residues. CDR1 SGHRS and CDR2 YFSETQ come from the germline V gene. The ends were cut back, 5 bases at V and 6 bases at J, with 14 bases in the middle. As DNA, the CDR3 is TGCGCCAGCAGGATCGAGAGATTTTCTGAAGCTTTCTTT. Residues: CASRIERFSEAFF.

The chain joins TRBV19 to TRBJ2-1, with D maybe TRBD2 (7 bases). V shed 3 bases and J shed 6 bases, with 18 bases lying between them. The germline V gene has CDR1 LNHDA and CDR2 SQIVND (reference sequence). CDR3 length: 16 residues. The CDR3 loop reads CASSILGGGSGNEQFF. The CDR3 region has the DNA TGTGCCAGTAGTATTTTGGGCGGGGGCTCCGGCAATGAGCAGTTCTTC.